A single sample gave rise to the 29 T cell receptor beta chains below, sequenced in a study of T cells in Graves' hyperthyroidism and ophthalmopathy. Amplification of TCR beta CDR3 regions was performed using RNA transcripts as template. During a first-round RT-PCR of the TCR CDR3, the HTBI primer set was used. In TCRdb, the multiplex PCR reads were re-called with MiXCR into one record per CDR3 protein. This table has hundreds of thousands of distinct CDR3 sequences, nearly 45% appearing once. The sequencing sample was made of peripheral blood or thyroid tissue (not recorded which). These receptors all stem from an adult man with Graves' disease, either hyperthyroidism or ophthalmopathy (not recorded which).

As concerns this clonotype: An end of the junction does not agree with germline; a read error may underlie this. The CDR3 DNA reads TGTGCCGGCAGTTTTAGTCCAGGGGTTGGCTATGGCTACACCTTC. Its protein is CAGSFSPGVGYGYTF. J is TRBJ1-2 and V is TRBV12-3 or TRBV12-4; possibly TRBD1 for D (6 bases). The CDR3 loop spans 15 amino acids.

Comments on this clonotype: Since a much larger clone is just one base distant, this may be a read error. This rearrangement joins TRBV2 to TRBJ1-1; TRBD1 is a possible D gene (5 bases). Germline CDR1 and CDR2: SNHLY and FYNNEI. The CDR3 is 11 residues long. The CDR3 sequence: CPSSHRTEAFF. The CDR3 DNA reads TGTCCCAGCAGCCACAGGACTGAAGCTTTCTTT.

This clonotype was counted between two and nine times. The chain links TRBV20-1 to TRBJ1-1; D is undetermined. Trimming removed 2 bases at V and 0 bases at J, with 4 bases between. The CDR3 contains 12 residues. CDR1 is DFQATT, CDR2 SNEGSKA, per germline (reference sequence). CDR3 protein: CSARHMNTEAFF. The CDR3, as DNA: TGCAGTGCTAGACACATGAACACTGAAGCTTTCTTT.

The chain links TRBV2 to TRBJ1-4; maybe TRBD1 (5 bases). Germline-derived CDR1 and CDR2 are SNHLY and FYNNEI. The CDR3 has 14 residues. The V and J ends lost 4 bases and 3 bases respectively, with 9 bases between them. Here the CDR3 reads CASSAWGSNEKLFF. DNA for the CDR3: TGTGCCAGCAGTGCTTGGGGCTCTAATGAAAAACTGTTTTTT.

This clonotype was seen ten or more times. CDR3 amino acids: CASLGSYGYTF. The CDR3 nucleotides are TGTGCCAGCTTGGGAAGCTATGGCTACACCTTC. The V and J genes are TRBV7-9 and TRBJ1-2; D is undetermined. Between the trimmed V and J ends, which lost 8 bases and 4 bases, there was a span of 8 bases. This CDR3 contains 11 residues. Germline V gene lookup returns CDR1 SEHNR and CDR2 FQNEAQ (reference sequence).

This clonotype was seen a single time. The V call is TRBV7-8, the J call TRBJ1-3, with D tentatively TRBD1 (5 bases). This CDR3 comprises 14 residues. The ends were cut back, 0 bases at V and 9 bases at J, with 12 bases in the middle. Germline lookup yields CDR1 SGHVS and CDR2 FQNEAQ. In DNA, the CDR3 is TGTGCCAGCAGCTTAGCGCCCAGGGAGATCACCATATATTTT. Its protein is CASSLAPREITIYF.

The genes are TRBV6-5 and TRBJ1-4; 7 nucleotides agree with TRBD1. V lost 4 bases, J lost 6 bases, and 5 bases stayed unmatched. The CDR3 extends over 14 amino acids. Germline CDR1 is MNHEY and CDR2 is SVGAGI. CDR3 nucleotide sequence: TGTGCCAGCAGTTCCCCCGGGACAGATGAAAAACTGTTTTTT. It codes for CASSSPGTDEKLFF.

This clonotype was counted once. The CDR3 nucleotides read TGTGCCAGCAGCCTGAGCTTCTATAATTCACCCCTCCACTTT. This translates into CASSLSFYNSPLHF. This chain links TRBV6-1 with TRBJ1-6; D ambiguous. The CDR3 extends over 14 amino acids. Per germline, CDR1 MNHNS and CDR2 SASEGT. V gave up 6 bases and J gave up 3 bases, with 9 bases separating them.

The chain is built from TRBV19 and TRBJ1-2, with TRBD1 identical over 7 bases. CDR1 and CDR2 (germline): LNHDA, SQIVND (reference sequence). The CDR3 spans 16 residues. V dropped 7 bases and J dropped 2; count of bases not matched to a gene: 13. Written as DNA, the CDR3 is TGTGCCAGTACCCTACACCGGGACAGACCCAACTATGGCTACACCTTC. Translation gives CASTLHRDRPNYGYTF.

The sample holds many counts of this clonotype. The chain combines TRBV14 with TRBJ1-1; possibly TRBD1 for D (6 bases). Trimming cost V 4 bases and J 10 bases, with 19 bases left between them. The CDR3 loop spans 14 amino acids. Germline assignment: CDR1 SGHDN and CDR2 FVKESK. CDR3 region: CASSPSDSRRGAFF. For the CDR3, the DNA is TGTGCCAGCAGCCCTTCGGACAGCCGACGGGGAGCTTTCTTT.

This clonotype was seen many times. This chain joins TRBV5-1 and TRBJ2-7, with D possibly being TRBD2 (6 bases). The CDR3 has 15 residues. Germline CDR1 is SGHRS and CDR2 is YFSETQ. The V and J ends lost 1 base and 0 bases respectively, with 11 bases between them. The CDR3 region has the DNA TGCGCCAGCAGCTTGACGGCCGGGAGCTCCTACGAGCAGTACTTC. Translation gives CASSLTAGSSYEQYF.

This clonotype was counted many times. The chain's CDR3 is CASSGTGVGYEQYF. The CDR3 DNA follows: TGTGCCAGCAGTGGGACAGGGGTCGGCTACGAGCAGTACTTC. The rearrangement uses TRBV2 and TRBJ2-7, with 9 bases aligning to TRBD1. Germline trimming cut 4 bases from V and 3 bases from J; bases unmatched to any gene: 4. CDR3 length: 14 residues. CDR1 and CDR2 (germline): SNHLY, FYNNEI.

The V call is TRBV7-2, the J call TRBJ1-5; perhaps TRBD1 as D (5 bases). Germline CDR1 and CDR2: SGHTA and FQGNSA. V was shortened by 1 base and J by 3 bases, with 10 bases between the two germline ends. This CDR3 has 15 amino acids. DNA for the CDR3: TGTGCCAGCAGCTTAGTTCCGGGGGTCAATCAGCCCCAGCATTTT. Amino acids: CASSLVPGVNQPQHF.

This clonotype was seen ten or more times. This sequence joins TRBV29-1 and TRBJ1-1; no clear D gene. Germline V CDR1 and CDR2: SQVTM, ANQGSEA. V was shortened by 4 bases and J by 1 base, with 7 bases between the two germline ends. The CDR3 covers 12 residues. The CDR3: CSVGITNTEAFF. In DNA, the CDR3 is TGCAGCGTTGGTATAACGAACACTGAAGCTTTCTTT. Full variable domain (rest looked up from reference TRBV29-1 and TRBJ1-1): SAVISQKPSRDICQRGTSLTIQCQVDSQVTMMFWYRQQPGQSLTLIATANQGSEATYESGFVIDKFPISRPNLTFSTLTVSNMSPEDSSIYLCSVGITNTEAFFGQGTRLTVV.

This clonotype showed up just a few times. This chain joins TRBV12-3 or TRBV12-4 and TRBJ2-7; D may correspond to TRBD1 or TRBD2 (5 bases each). There are 14 residues in the CDR3. The V end was cut by 5 bases, the J end by 2 bases, with 13 bases between. The CDR3 is CASSQRGAAYEQYF. The CDR3 DNA follows: TGTGCCAGCAGTCAACGGGGCGCGGCCTACGAGCAGTACTTC.

The chain is built from TRBV24-1 and TRBJ1-1, with D possibly matching TRBD1 (5 bases). Per the germline V gene, CDR1 is KGHDR and CDR2 is SFDVKD. The CDR3 contains 13 residues. Trimming cost V 9 bases and J 5 bases, with 15 bases left between them. For the CDR3, the DNA is TGTGCCACCGGGTCGGGTGGACAAACTGAAGCTTTCTTT. Translated: CATGSGGQTEAFF.

In its sample, this clonotype was seen many times. V is TRBV29-1 and J is TRBJ1-1, with D possibly being TRBD1 (6 bases). Germline CDR1 and CDR2: SQVTM and ANQGSEA. The V and J ends lost 4 bases and 7 bases respectively, with 13 bases between them. The CDR3 consists of 12 residues. The CDR3 coding sequence is TGCAGCGTTGGAGATACAGGGATTGAAGCTTTCTTT. This sequence encodes CSVGDTGIEAFF.

J is TRBJ1-4 and V is TRBV29-1, with TRBD1 matching over 7 bases. Germline V lookup: CDR1 SQVTM, CDR2 ANQGSEA. CDR3 length: 11 amino acids. J gave up 7 bases and V 5 bases, and 1 base lay outside the gene matches. CDR3 DNA sequence: TGCAGCGTTTCAGGGGGTGAAAAACTGTTTTTT. Protein product: CSVSGGEKLFF.

The chain couples TRBV20-1 to TRBJ1-4; D is ambiguous. Germline V CDR1 and CDR2: DFQATT, SNEGSKA (reference sequence). V was shortened by 3 bases and J by 2 bases, with 4 bases between the two germline ends. The CDR3 covers 12 residues. CDR3 nucleotide sequence: TGCAGTGCTAGTCAGACTAATGAAAAACTGTTTTTT. Encoded protein: CSASQTNEKLFF.

This clonotype has at least ten counts. The chain joins TRBV24-1 to TRBJ1-1, with TRBD1 matching 8 bases. Per the germline V gene, CDR1 is KGHDR and CDR2 is SFDVKD. The CDR3 runs to 14 residues. With V trimmed by 4 bases and J by 4 bases, 4 bases remained unmatched. CDR3 region: CATSENQGATEAFF. The CDR3 DNA sequence: TGTGCCACCAGTGAGAATCAGGGGGCCACTGAAGCTTTCTTT.

The V gene is TRBV7-9, the J gene TRBJ1-3, with D possibly being TRBD1 (5 bases). V was shortened by 5 bases and J by 0 bases, with 14 bases between the two germline ends. The germline V gene has CDR1 SEHNR and CDR2 FQNEAQ (reference sequence). CDR3 size: 16 residues. The CDR3 here is CASSAGGVNSGNTIYF. CDR3 nucleotides: TGTGCCAGCAGCGCAGGAGGGGTTAACTCTGGAAACACCATATATTTT.

About this clonotype itself: A much larger clone lies a single base off, so this may be a read error. This chain links TRBV10-3 with TRBJ1-2; the D is unclear. The CDR3 length is 13 residues. Per the germline V gene, CDR1 is ENHRY and CDR2 is SYGVKD. The CDR3 coding sequence is TGTGCCAGCAGTTTCGGCAGCGACTATGACTACACCTTC. Protein sequence: CASSFGSDYDYTF.

This clonotype has more than one count but fewer than ten. The chain combines TRBV7-8 with TRBJ1-6; 7 nucleotides match TRBD1. V shed 7 bases, J shed 7 bases, and the junction held 10 bases outside the gene matches. Germline V gives CDR1 SGHVS, CDR2 FQNEAQ. The CDR3 is made up of 15 amino acids. The CDR3 sequence: CASTNRQGGNSPLHF. The CDR3 DNA reads as TGTGCCAGCACCAACCGACAGGGAGGAAATTCACCCCTCCACTTT.

The rearrangement joins TRBV24-1 to TRBJ1-2; D remains unclear. CDR1 KGHDR and CDR2 SFDVKD come from the germline V gene. The CDR3 length is 14 residues. V shed 6 bases and J shed 2 bases, with 12 bases lying between them. The CDR3 protein is CATSWSGGNYGYTF. In DNA form, the CDR3 reads TGTGCCACCAGTTGGTCGGGAGGGAACTATGGCTACACCTTC.

The rearrangement uses TRBV7-2 and TRBJ1-1, with D maybe TRBD1 (5 bases). With 5 bases removed from V and 0 bases from J, the gap between germline ends came to 16 bases. The germline V gene encodes CDR1 SGHTA and CDR2 FQGNSA. CDR3 length: 16 amino acids. CDR3 nucleotide sequence: TGTGCCAGCAGCCCCTGGGGCGGATACATGAACACTGAAGCTTTCTTT. This encodes CASSPWGGYMNTEAFF.

This clonotype was seen a few times. J is TRBJ1-4 and V is TRBV20-1, with D possibly matching TRBD1 (6 bases). In germline, CDR1 is DFQATT, CDR2 SNEGSKA (reference sequence). Deletions cut 3 bases from V and 7 bases from J, with 6 bases between. There are 11 residues in the CDR3. The CDR3 region is CSASRGEKLFF. The CDR3 DNA reads TGCAGTGCTAGCAGGGGTGAAAAACTGTTTTTT.

The rearrangement joins TRBV27 to TRBJ2-7; perhaps TRBD1 as D (5 bases). Trimming took 8 bases from V and 3 from J, leaving 17 bases between them. The CDR3 runs 14 residues. The V gene's germline CDR1 is MNHEY and CDR2 SMNVEV (reference sequence). CDR3 region: CASSVTNRGYEQYF. CDR3 in DNA: TGTGCCAGCTCCGTTACAAATAGGGGCTACGAGCAGTACTTC.

The chain has TRBV24-1 and TRBJ1-2; D unclear. Germline V CDR1 and CDR2: KGHDR, SFDVKD. This CDR3 is 13 amino acids long. V lost 6 bases and J 5 bases, leaving 12 bases between the germline ends. The CDR3 coding sequence is TGTGCCACCAGTTCCCGGGGAGGATATGGCTACACCTTC. Protein sequence: CATSSRGGYGYTF.

This chain connects TRBV20-1 to TRBJ2-7, with 9 bases aligning to TRBD1. The germline gives CDR1 DFQATT, CDR2 SNEGSKA (reference sequence). The CDR3 loop spans 13 amino acids. V lost 6 bases to trimming and J lost 1 base; unmatched junction nucleotides: 4. The CDR3 nucleotides are TGCAGTGCAAGACAGGGGGTTTCCTACGAGCAGTACTTC. It encodes CSARQGVSYEQYF.